The present T cell receptor beta chain was sequenced within a study of T-cell reconstitution after alpha-beta-depleted transplantation in children. V shed 5 bases and J 3 bases; nucleotides not matched to a gene: 5. This CDR3 comprises 15 residues. CDR1 is MNHNS, CDR2 SASEGT, per germline. Study outcomes and limitations: Roughly two months post-transplant, alpha-beta T cells reportedly originated from several hundred graft clones that had expanded. From surviving recipient T cells and thymic progenitors came the high day-60 TCRbeta diversity observed in some patients. Fresh T-cell production supplied most of the T-cell counts and diversity seen one year after transplant.

Unique molecular identifiers were used to barcode this TCRbeta library. MiXCR, applied by TCRdb to the PCR reads, yields one record per CDR3 protein. The sample has 500,000 to 750,000 distinct CDR3 sequences; 27% are singletons. This clonotype turned up a few times. Its target is unknown. This TCR derives from a boy under two years old with Wiskott-Aldrich syndrome, due to receive a stem cell transplant. The chain has TRBV6-1 and TRBJ2-2; TRBD2 agrees at 8 bases. The sample in question was PBMCs, obtained before TCRalphabeta/CD19-depleted stem cell transplant. The CDR3 DNA is TGTGCCAGCAGTCGGGGGGGCCTGTACACCGGGGAGCTGTTTTTT. Its protein is CASSRGGLYTGELFF.